This T cell receptor beta chain was captured by sequencing in a study of shared clonotypes between healthy human individuals. Overall study findings and caveats: Naive subsets usually exceeded memory subsets in estimated richness.

Regarding this clone: Its target is unknown.

Looked up from germline, CDR1 is MGHRA and CDR2 is YSYEKL. This CDR3 spans 16 amino acids. V trimming: 2 bases; J trimming: 2 bases; junction bases outside the gene matches: 7. Libraries were prepared by immunoSEQ multiplex PCR; TCRdb keeps only in-frame clonotypes and omits some of them. This sample has roughly 1,500,000 clones, with roughly 98% found just once. The specimen sequenced was naive CD4+ T cells sorted from blood. Subset here: CD45RA+ positively selected. This TCR came from a man aged 25 to 45 in good health. The chain has TRBV4-1 and TRBJ2-7; 9 bases line up with TRBD1. CDR3 sequence reads: CASSQPTGGRPYEQYF. The CDR3 nucleotides read TGCGCCAGCAGCCAACCTACAGGGGGCCGCCCCTACGAGCAGTACTTC.